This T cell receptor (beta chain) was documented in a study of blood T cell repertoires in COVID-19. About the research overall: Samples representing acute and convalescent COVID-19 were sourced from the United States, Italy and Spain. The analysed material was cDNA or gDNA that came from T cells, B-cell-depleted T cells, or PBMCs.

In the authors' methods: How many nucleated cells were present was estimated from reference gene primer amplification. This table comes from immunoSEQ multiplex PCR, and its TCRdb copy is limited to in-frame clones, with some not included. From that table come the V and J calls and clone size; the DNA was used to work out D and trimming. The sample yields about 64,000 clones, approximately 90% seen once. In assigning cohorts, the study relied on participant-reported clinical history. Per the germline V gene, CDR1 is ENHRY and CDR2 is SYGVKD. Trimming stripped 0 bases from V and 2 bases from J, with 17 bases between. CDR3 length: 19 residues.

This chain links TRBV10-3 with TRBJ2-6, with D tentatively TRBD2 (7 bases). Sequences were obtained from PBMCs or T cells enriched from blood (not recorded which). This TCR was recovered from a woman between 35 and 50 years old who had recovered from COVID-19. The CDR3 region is CAISESVLGGLAGANVLTF. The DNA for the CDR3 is TGTGCCATCAGTGAGTCAGTACTCGGGGGGCTGGCTGGGGCCAACGTCCTGACTTTC.